This TCR beta chain emerged from a study of blood T cell repertoires in COVID-19. Across the study: There were acute and convalescent COVID-19 samples, and they came from the United States, Italy and Spain. Nucleic acid was either cDNA or gDNA, and it came from T cells, B-cell-depleted T cells, or PBMCs.

In the original processing: Reference gene primers were amplified, and this amplification served to estimate nucleated cell counts. This table comes from immunoSEQ multiplex PCR, and its TCRdb copy is limited to in-frame clones, with some not included. The DNA gave D and trimming, while V, J and clone size come from that table. The sample gives 250,000 or so clones, about four fifths of which show up once; roughly 2% is in the top ten. Germline values: CDR1 SNHLY, CDR2 FYNNEI. V was cut by 7 bases and J by 7 bases, with 13 bases left in between. The CDR3 loop spans 12 amino acids. Sequenced: peripheral blood. This clonotype was sampled from a man in his thirties or forties who had recovered from COVID-19. This chain joins TRBV2 and TRBJ1-2; D might be TRBD1 (5 bases). In DNA form, the CDR3 reads TGTGCCAGCACAACCGACAGATCTGGCTACACCTTC. It translates to CASTTDRSGYTF.